This TCR beta chain was sequenced during a study of blood T cell repertoires in COVID-19. Germline V gives CDR1 SGHRS, CDR2 YFSETQ. With 3 bases clipped from V and 3 bases from J, the junction kept 7 bases outside the gene matches. The CDR3 has 15 amino acids. Original methodology: Quantification of nucleated cells was approximated via reference gene primer amplification. TCRdb's copy holds only in-frame clones and misses some; the assay was immunoSEQ multiplex PCR. That table furnishes V, J and clone size, whereas the DNA furnished D and trimming. The sample records approximately 150,000 clones, under 95% being singletons.

The sequence derives from a man aged 55 to 70 with active or convalescent COVID-19. This rearrangement joins TRBV5-1 to TRBJ2-7; 9 positions match TRBD1. Sequencing was carried out using peripheral blood. Here the CDR3 reads CASSYPGTGRYEQYF. The DNA for the CDR3 is TGCGCCAGCAGCTACCCCGGGACAGGGCGCTACGAGCAGTACTTC.